The rows below give T cell receptor beta chains drawn from one sample of a study of cytomegalovirus exposure and HLA in healthy donors. Repertoires were generated with immunoSEQ multiplex PCR, while TCRdb's copy carries only in-frame clones and drops some. The sample shows roughly 110,000 clones, approximately 90% of them seen only once. Sequencing input: PBMCs. These receptors were taken from a woman aged 18-29 years in good health and CMV-seropositive. Each CDR3 is given without its conserved first and last residue. D genes are given only for firm matches.

J: TRBJ2-2
D: TRBD1
V: TRBV18
CDR3: ASSPRQGAAGELF

J: TRBJ2-1
D: TRBD2
V: TRBV27
CDR3: ASSLFPSGGDNEQF

J: TRBJ1-5
D: .
V: TRBV5-6
CDR3: ASSLSGNRYSNQPQH

J: TRBJ2-1
D: .
V: TRBV19
CDR3: ASSIDQWGGLDEQF

J: TRBJ1-3
D: .
V: TRBV5-4
CDR3: ASSLRGGNTIY

J: TRBJ2-2
D: TRBD1
V: TRBV27
CDR3: ASRTNRGPNTGELF

J: TRBJ1-2
D: TRBD1
V: TRBV18
CDR3: ASSPPGTVYGYT

J: TRBJ1-2
D: .
V: TRBV5-4
CDR3: ASSLTTRQALNYGYT

J: TRBJ1-5
D: TRBD1
V: TRBV6-1
CDR3: ASRTGTGITQPQH

J: TRBJ2-7
D: TRBD2
V: TRBV9
CDR3: ASSVGTSGGDEQY

J: TRBJ2-4
D: .
V: TRBV6-5
CDR3: ANPRDIQY

J: TRBJ2-2
D: TRBD1
V: TRBV6-1
CDR3: ASSAGQGGTGELF

J: TRBJ1-5
D: TRBD1
V: TRBV4-2
CDR3: ASSQEGQGGQPQH

J: TRBJ2-5
D: .
V: TRBV7-6
CDR3: ASSLGVPGLQETQY

J: TRBJ2-3
D: .
V: TRBV7-2
CDR3: ASSKGLSTDTQY

J: TRBJ1-1
D: TRBD1
V: TRBV2
CDR3: ASSEGQGFAEAF

J: TRBJ1-5
D: TRBD1
V: TRBV10-1
CDR3: ASSGPTGRNSNQPQH

J: TRBJ1-1
D: .
V: TRBV4-3
CDR3: ASSQYAQGTNTEAF